The clone carrying this T cell receptor (beta chain) has just a few counts. No antigen is known for it. Next came a second PCR, run for roughly 7 to 12 cycles, which used a sample-barcoded 5' primer along with a J-beta primer mix. The template-switch adaptor, which had 12 random nucleotides, put a tag on each cDNA molecule. MiXCR was run by TCRdb on the 5' RACE reads, yielding one entry per CDR3 protein. The repertoire consists of around 400,000 distinct CDR3 sequences, with approximately 52% occurring once and the leading ten covering around 53%. Per individual sample, total RNA of at least 5.5 micrograms was extracted. The record originates from a study of blood T cells in healthy people across ages. CDR1 SQVTM and CDR2 ANQGSEA come from the germline V gene. Trimming stripped 0 bases from V and 7 bases from J, with 15 bases between. The CDR3 covers 14 residues. Study-wide results and limits: Shifts in expanded clonotypes may have been confounded by donor CMV status, which was unknown.

This sequence originates from a man in his 60s in good health. The rearrangement uses TRBV29-1 and TRBJ1-2, with D maybe TRBD1 (5 bases). Material: blood. The CDR3 spells CSVEEAIAGSGYTF. Here the CDR3 DNA reads TGCAGCGTTGAAGAGGCCATAGCAGGGTCTGGCTACACCTTC.